This T cell receptor beta chain was identified during a study of metastatic and nonmetastatic thyroid tumors (dated by TCRdb to 2019 to 2021). Study-wide context: The researchers compared repertoires between peripheral blood samples and tumor or nodule tissue samples from patients with malignant or benign thyroid disease.

CDR1 and CDR2 are read off the germline V gene (reference sequence) as DFQATT and SNEGSKA. Including cysteine and phenylalanine, the CDR3 has 14 amino acids. This entry keeps only the CDR3 DNA: 42 bases, framed from base 1. Unmatched junction bases come to 10, with V trimmed by 6 bases and J by 5 bases. Here is what the overall study found, with its caveats: In both blood and tumor samples, malignant tumors were reported to have significantly higher TCR beta diversity than benign nodules.

Before undergoing thyroid surgery, none of the patients had been given any kind of treatment. The study retrospectively analysed patient clinical samples collected from 2012 to 2018 using T-cell receptor beta sequencing. This clone was seen a few times. This receptor's antigen is unknown. Base-call qualities are not available, and no considerably larger clone is one nucleotide away. Libraries were built with PCR. The sequencing machine was an Illumina HiSeq 4000. High-throughput sequencing was used to profile the CDR3 region of the TCR beta-chain in every patient. On the study's bioinformatics: Drawing on CDR3 differences between clinicopathological groups, the researchers built a classifier meant to tell apart patients with distant-metastatic papillary thyroid cancer. To measure repertoire diversity the researchers used the Shannon index, while the Morisita-Horn index served to gauge how similar the tumor and blood repertoires were. TCRdb cleaned the public reads at Q25 with fastp, built clones with MiXCR and kept in-frame beta chains. The V and J calls reflect TCRdb's pipeline rather than the authors' work. The sample table lists fewer than 12,000 clones, 12% of them with a count of one. Over 10% of the sample rests with the top ten.

The source of this sequence is a female donor with papillary thyroid cancer or a benign thyroid nodule (not recorded which). Some clones in this sample may be carry-over from other donors' samples. The chain links TRBV20-1 with TRBJ1-2; the junction holds 9 bases that match TRBD1. Source material: blood. The CDR3 region has the sequence CSALGQGPTYGYTF. The base sequence is TGCAGTGCCTTAGGACAGGGGCCGACTTATGGCTACACCTTC.